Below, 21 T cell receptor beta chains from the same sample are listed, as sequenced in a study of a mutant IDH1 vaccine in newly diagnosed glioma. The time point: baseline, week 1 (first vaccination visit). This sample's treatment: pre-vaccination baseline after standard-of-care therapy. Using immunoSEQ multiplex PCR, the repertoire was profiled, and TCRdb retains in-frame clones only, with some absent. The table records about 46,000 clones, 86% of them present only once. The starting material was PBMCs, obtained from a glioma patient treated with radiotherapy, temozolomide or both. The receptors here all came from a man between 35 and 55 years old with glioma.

CDR3 DNA: TGTGCCAGCAGCTTCACAGGGATGAACACTGAAGCTTTCTTT. Translated: CASSFTGMNTEAFF. The chain combines TRBV5-4 with TRBJ1-1; D perhaps matches TRBD1 (6 bases). V was cut by 2 bases and J by 0 bases, with 8 bases left in between. The CDR3 is made up of 14 amino acids. Looked up from germline, CDR1 is SGHNT and CDR2 is YYREEE (reference sequence).

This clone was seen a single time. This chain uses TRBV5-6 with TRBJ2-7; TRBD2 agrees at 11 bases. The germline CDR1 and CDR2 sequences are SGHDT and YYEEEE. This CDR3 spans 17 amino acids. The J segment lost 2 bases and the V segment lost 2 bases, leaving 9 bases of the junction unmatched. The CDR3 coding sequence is TGTGCCAGCAGCTTTACAATAGGGACTAGCGGAACCTACGAGCAGTACTTC. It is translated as CASSFTIGTSGTYEQYF. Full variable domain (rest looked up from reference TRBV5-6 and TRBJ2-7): DAGVTQSPTHLIKTRGQQVTLRCSPKSGHDTVSWYQQALGQGPQFIFQYYEEEERQRGNFPDRFSGHQFPNYSSELNVNALLLGDSALYLCASSFTIGTSGTYEQYFGPGTRLTVT.

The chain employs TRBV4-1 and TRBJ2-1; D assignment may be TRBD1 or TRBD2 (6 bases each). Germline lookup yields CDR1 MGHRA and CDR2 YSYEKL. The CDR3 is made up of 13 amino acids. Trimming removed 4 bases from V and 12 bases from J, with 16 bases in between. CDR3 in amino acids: CASSPGGGLGQFF. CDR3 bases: TGCGCCAGCAGCCCCGGGGGCGGGCTGGGGCAGTTCTTC.

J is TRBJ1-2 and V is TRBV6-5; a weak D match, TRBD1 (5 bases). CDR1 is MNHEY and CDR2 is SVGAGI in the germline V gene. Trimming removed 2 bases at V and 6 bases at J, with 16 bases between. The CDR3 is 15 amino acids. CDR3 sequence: CASSYIGDGKNGYTF. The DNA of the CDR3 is TGTGCCAGCAGTTACATCGGGGACGGAAAGAATGGCTACACCTTC.

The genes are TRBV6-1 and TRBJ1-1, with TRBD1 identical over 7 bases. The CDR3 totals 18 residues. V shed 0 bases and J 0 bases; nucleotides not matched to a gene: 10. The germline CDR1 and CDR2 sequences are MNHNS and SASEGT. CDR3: CASSEALRLGGMNTEAFF. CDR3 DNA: TGTGCCAGCAGTGAAGCGTTAAGGTTAGGGGGCATGAACACTGAAGCTTTCTTT.

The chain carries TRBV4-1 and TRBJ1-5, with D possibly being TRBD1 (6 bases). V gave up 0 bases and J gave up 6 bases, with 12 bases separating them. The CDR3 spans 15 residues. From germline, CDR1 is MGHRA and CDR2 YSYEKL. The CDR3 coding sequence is TGCGCCAGCAGCCAAGACCCAACCAGGGGTCAGCCCCAGCATTTT. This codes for CASSQDPTRGQPQHF.

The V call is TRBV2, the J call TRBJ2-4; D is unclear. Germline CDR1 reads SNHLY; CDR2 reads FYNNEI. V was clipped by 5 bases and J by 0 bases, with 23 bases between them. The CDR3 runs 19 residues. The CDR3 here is CASSFHARTAELAKNIQYF. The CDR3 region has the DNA TGTGCCAGCAGTTTCCATGCCCGAACGGCTGAACTAGCCAAAAACATTCAGTACTTC. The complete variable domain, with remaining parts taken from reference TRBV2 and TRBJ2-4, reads EPEVTQTPSHQVTQMGQEVILRCVPISNHLYFYWYRQILGQKVEFLVSFYNNEISEKSEIFDDQFSVERPDGSNFTLKIRSTKLEDSAMYFCASSFHARTAELAKNIQYFGAGTRLSVL.

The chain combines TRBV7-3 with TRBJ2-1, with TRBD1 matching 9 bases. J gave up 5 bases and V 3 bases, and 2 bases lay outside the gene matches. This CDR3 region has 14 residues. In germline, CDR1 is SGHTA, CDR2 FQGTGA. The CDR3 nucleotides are TGTGCCAGCAGCTTGGGACAGGGACACAATGAGCAGTTCTTC. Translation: CASSLGQGHNEQFF.

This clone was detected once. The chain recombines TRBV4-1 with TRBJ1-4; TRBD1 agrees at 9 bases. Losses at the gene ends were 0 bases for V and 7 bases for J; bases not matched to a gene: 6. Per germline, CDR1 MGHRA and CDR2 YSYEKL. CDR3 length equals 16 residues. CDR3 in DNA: TGCGCCAGCAGCCAAGACGGACAGGGGAGGGGTGAAAAACTGTTTTTT. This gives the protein CASSQDGQGRGEKLFF.

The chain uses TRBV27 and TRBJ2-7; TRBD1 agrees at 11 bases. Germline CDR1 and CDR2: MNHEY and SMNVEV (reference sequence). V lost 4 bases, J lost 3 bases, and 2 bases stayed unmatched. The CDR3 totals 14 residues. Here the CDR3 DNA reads TGTGCCAGCAGTTCCGGGACAGGGGGCTACGAGCAGTACTTC. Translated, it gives CASSSGTGGYEQYF.

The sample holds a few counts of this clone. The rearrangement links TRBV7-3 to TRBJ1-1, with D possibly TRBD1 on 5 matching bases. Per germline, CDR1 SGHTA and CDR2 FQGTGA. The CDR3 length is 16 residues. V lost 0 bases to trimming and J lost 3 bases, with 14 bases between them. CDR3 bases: TGTGCCAGCAGCTTAACCGGGACGCGTTCCGACACTGAAGCTTTCTTT. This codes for CASSLTGTRSDTEAFF.

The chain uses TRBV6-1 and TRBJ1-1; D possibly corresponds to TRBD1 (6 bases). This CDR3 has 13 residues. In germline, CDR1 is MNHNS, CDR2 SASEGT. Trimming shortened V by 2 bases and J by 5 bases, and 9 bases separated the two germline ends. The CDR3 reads CASSERGLTEAFF. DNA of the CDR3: TGTGCCAGCAGTGAACGGGGGCTAACTGAAGCTTTCTTT.

The CDR3 DNA sequence: TGCGCCAGCAGCGTGGCCCTTGGACTGAACACTGAAGCTTTCTTT. Protein sequence: CASSVALGLNTEAFF. This chain connects TRBV5-1 to TRBJ1-1, with D unclear. Between the trimmed V and J ends, which lost 4 bases and 0 bases, there was a span of 13 bases. The CDR3 consists of 15 residues. Germline-derived CDR1 and CDR2 are SGHRS and YFSETQ.

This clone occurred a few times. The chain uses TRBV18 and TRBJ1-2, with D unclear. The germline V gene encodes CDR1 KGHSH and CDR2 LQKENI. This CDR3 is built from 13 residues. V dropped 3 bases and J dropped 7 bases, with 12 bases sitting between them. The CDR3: CASSPEPPAGYTF. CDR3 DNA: TGTGCCAGCTCACCGGAACCCCCAGCTGGCTACACCTTC.

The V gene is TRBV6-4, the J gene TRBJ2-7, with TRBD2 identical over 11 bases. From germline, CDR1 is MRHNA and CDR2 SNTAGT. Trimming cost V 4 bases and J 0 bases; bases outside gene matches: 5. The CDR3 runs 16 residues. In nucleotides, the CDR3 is TGTGCCAGCAGTGGGGGGACTAGCGGATACTCCTACGAGCAGTACTTC. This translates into CASSGGTSGYSYEQYF.

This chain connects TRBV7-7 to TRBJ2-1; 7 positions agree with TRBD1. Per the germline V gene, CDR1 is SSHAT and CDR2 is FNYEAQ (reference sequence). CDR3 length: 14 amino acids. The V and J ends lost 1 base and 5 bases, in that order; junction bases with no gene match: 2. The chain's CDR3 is CASSLGQGHNEQFF. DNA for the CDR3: TGTGCCAGCAGCTTAGGACAGGGCCACAATGAGCAGTTCTTC.

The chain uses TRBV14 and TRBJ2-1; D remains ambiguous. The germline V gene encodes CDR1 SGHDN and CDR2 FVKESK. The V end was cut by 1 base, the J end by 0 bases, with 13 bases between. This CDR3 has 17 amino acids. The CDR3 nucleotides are TGTGCCAGCAGCCAAGGAAGGCAGGTCGGCTCCTACAATGAGCAGTTCTTC. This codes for CASSQGRQVGSYNEQFF.

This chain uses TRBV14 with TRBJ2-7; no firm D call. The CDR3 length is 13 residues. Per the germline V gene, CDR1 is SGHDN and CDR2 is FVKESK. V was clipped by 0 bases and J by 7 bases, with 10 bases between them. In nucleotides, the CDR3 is TGTGCCAGCAGCCAAGATTCATTCGGAGAGCAGTACTTC. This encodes CASSQDSFGEQYF. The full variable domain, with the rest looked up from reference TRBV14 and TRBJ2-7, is EAGVTQFPSHSVIEKGQTVTLRCDPISGHDNLYWYRRVMGKEIKFLLHFVKESKQDESGMPNNRFLAERTGGTYSTLKVQPAELEDSGVYFCASSQDSFGEQYFGPGTRLTVT.

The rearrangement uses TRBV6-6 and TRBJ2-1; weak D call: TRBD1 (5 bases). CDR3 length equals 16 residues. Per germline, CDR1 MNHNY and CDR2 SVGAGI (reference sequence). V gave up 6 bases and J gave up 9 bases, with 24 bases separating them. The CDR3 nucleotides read TGTGCCAGCAGCTATCCCCCGCCTCAGGGTCGGTTTGAGCAGTTCTTC. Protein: CASSYPPPQGRFEQFF.

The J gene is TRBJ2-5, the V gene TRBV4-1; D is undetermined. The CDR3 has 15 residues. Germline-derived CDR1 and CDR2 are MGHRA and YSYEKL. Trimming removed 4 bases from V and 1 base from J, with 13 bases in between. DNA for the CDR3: TGCGCCAGCAGCCGAAACACGGTACCCCAAGAGACCCAGTACTTC. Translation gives CASSRNTVPQETQYF.

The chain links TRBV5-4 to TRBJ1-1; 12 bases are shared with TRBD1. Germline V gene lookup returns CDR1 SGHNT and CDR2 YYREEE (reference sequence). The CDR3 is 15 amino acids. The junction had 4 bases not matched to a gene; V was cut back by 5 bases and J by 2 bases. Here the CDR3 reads CASRGQGALNTEAFF. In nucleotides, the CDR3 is TGTGCCAGCAGGGGACAGGGGGCATTAAACACTGAAGCTTTCTTT.